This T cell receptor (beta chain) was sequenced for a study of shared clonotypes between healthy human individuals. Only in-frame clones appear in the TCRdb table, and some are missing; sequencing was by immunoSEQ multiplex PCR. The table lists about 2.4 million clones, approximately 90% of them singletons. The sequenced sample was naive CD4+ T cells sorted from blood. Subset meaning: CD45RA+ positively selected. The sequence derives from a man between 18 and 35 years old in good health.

As DNA, the CDR3 is TGTGCCAGCAGTCCCGTCGGAAACATTCAGTACTTC. It specifies CASSPVGNIQYF. The chain couples TRBV28 to TRBJ2-4, with unresolved D. This CDR3 spans 12 amino acids. Looked up from germline, CDR1 is MDHEN and CDR2 is SYDVKM. V was shortened by 5 bases and J by 6 bases, with 8 bases between the two germline ends. The complete variable domain, with remaining parts taken from reference TRBV28 and TRBJ2-4, reads DVKVTQSSRYLVKRTGEKVFLECVQDMDHENMFWYRQDPGLGLRLIYFSYDVKMKEKGDIPEGYSVSREKKERFSLILESASTNQTSMYLCASSPVGNIQYFGAGTRLSVL.